This T cell receptor beta chain is from a study of blood T cell repertoires in COVID-19. Study-level information: The United States, Italy and Spain supplied acute and convalescent COVID-19 samples. T cells, B-cell-depleted T cells, or PBMCs supplied cDNA or gDNA.

The CDR3 consists of 14 residues. Unmatched junction bases numbered 3, after V lost 0 bases and J lost 7 bases. Germline loops: CDR1 LNHNV, CDR2 YYDKDF (reference sequence). In the source study's methods: Researchers report that nucleated cell counts were estimated from reference gene primer amplification. The data were produced by immunoSEQ multiplex PCR, yet TCRdb's version contains in-frame clones alone and is incomplete. Clonal size and the V and J genes are those of that table, whereas D and trimming came from the DNA. The repertoire holds about 83,000 clones, with around nine tenths as singletons.

This chain joins TRBV15 and TRBJ2-1; 7 nucleotides match TRBD1. This sequence was found in an elderly man with active or convalescent COVID-19. The sample comprised peripheral blood. The CDR3 nucleotides are TGTGCCACCAGCAGAGAACAGGGGAGAAATGAGCAGTTCTTC. Translating it yields CATSREQGRNEQFF. The full variable domain, its missing parts supplied by reference TRBV15 and TRBJ2-1, is DAMVIQNPRYQVTQFGKPVTLSCSQTLNHNVMYWYQQKSSQAPKLLFHYYDKDFNNEADTPDNFQSRRPNTSFCFLDIRSPGLGDTAMYLCATSREQGRNEQFFGPGTRLTVL.